Shown below are 29 T cell receptor beta chains from a single sample sequenced in a study of blood T cell repertoires in COVID-19. The repertoire was sequenced with immunoSEQ multiplex PCR; TCRdb's copy has only in-frame clones and lacks some. The table lists around 200,000 clones, approximately 87% of them singletons. The sequenced sample was peripheral blood. The receptors here all came from a woman aged 18-30 years who had recovered from COVID-19.

The chain combines TRBV7-3 with TRBJ2-3; 9 nucleotides agree with TRBD2. CDR3 length equals 15 residues. Germline CDR1 reads SGHTA; CDR2 reads FQGTGA. Unmatched junction bases numbered 2, after V lost 4 bases and J lost 0 bases. The CDR3 bases are TGTGCCAGCAGCTGGAGCGGGAGGAGCACAGATACGCAGTATTTT. Amino acid sequence: CASSWSGRSTDTQYF.

This chain links TRBV18 with TRBJ2-2, with D maybe TRBD2 (6 bases). The CDR3 is made up of 17 amino acids. V was trimmed by 2 bases and J by 4 bases, leaving 17 bases between them. Germline V gene sequence: CDR1 KGHSH, CDR2 LQKENI. In nucleotides, the CDR3 is TGTGCCAGCTCACCAGGAGGGCTCGGCACCTTCACCGGGGAGCTGTTTTTT. Its translation is CASSPGGLGTFTGELFF.

V and J are TRBV7-8 and TRBJ2-3, with 12 bases matching TRBD2. Germline CDR1 is SGHVS and CDR2 is FQNEAQ. J was trimmed by 2 bases and V by 2 bases; bases with no gene match: 11. This CDR3 contains 19 residues. CDR3 sequence (DNA): TGTGCCAGCAGCTTACCCGGGACTAGCGGGCCCGGATACACAGATACGCAGTATTTT. It is translated as CASSLPGTSGPGYTDTQYF.

The chain is built from TRBV27 and TRBJ2-3; no clear D. This CDR3 has 13 residues. CDR1 is MNHEY and CDR2 is SMNVEV in the germline V gene (reference sequence). V was pared by 5 bases and J by 6 bases, with 12 bases between. As DNA, the CDR3 is TGTGCCAGCAGTCTAAGACACGTGGATACGCAGTATTTT. Its protein product is CASSLRHVDTQYF.

The V and J genes are TRBV9 and TRBJ2-5; 12 bases line up with TRBD2. The CDR3 covers 19 residues. CDR1 SGDLS and CDR2 YYNGEE come from the germline V gene. Losses at the gene ends were 7 bases for V and 6 bases for J; bases not matched to a gene: 22. CDR3 nucleotides: TGTGCCAGCGGTTCTCCCCGGTCGACTAGCGGGAGTAGTTTAAAGACCCAGTACTTC. It codes for CASGSPRSTSGSSLKTQYF.

The chain combines TRBV7-9 with TRBJ2-1, with 13 bases fitting TRBD2. Trimming cost V 10 bases and J 8 bases; bases outside gene matches: 8. Per the germline V gene, CDR1 is SEHNR and CDR2 is FQNEAQ (reference sequence). This CDR3 region has 14 residues. CDR3 in amino acids: CAIRGLAGVDEQFF. The CDR3 region has the DNA TGTGCCATAAGAGGACTAGCGGGAGTGGATGAGCAGTTCTTC.

This rearrangement joins TRBV9 to TRBJ1-3; D is unclear. V gave up 0 bases and J gave up 8 bases, with 9 bases separating them. CDR1 and CDR2 (germline): SGDLS, YYNGEE. The CDR3 is 13 residues long. The CDR3 DNA sequence: TGTGCCAGCAGCGTAGCGGTGTCGGACACCATATATTTT. The encoded protein is CASSVAVSDTIYF. The variable domain in full, completed from reference TRBV9 and TRBJ1-3, reads DSGVTQTPKHLITATGQRVTLRCSPRSGDLSVYWYQQSLDQGLQFLIQYYNGEERAKGNILERFSAQQFPDLHSELNLSSLELGDSALYFCASSVAVSDTIYFGEGSWLTVV.

V is TRBV7-8 and J is TRBJ1-4; TRBD1 matches at 10 bases. The trim removed 4 bases at V and 5 bases at J, leaving 13 bases unmatched. CDR1 and CDR2 from the germline V gene are SGHVS and FQNEAQ. The CDR3 loop spans 18 amino acids. CDR3 sequence reads: CASSYMGQGKLVNEKLFF. The CDR3 coding sequence is TGTGCCAGCAGCTATATGGGACAGGGGAAGTTAGTAAATGAAAAACTGTTTTTT.

A word on this clone: Within the sample, other DNA sequences also encode this same CDR3. The chain uses TRBV18 and TRBJ1-1, with D unclear. CDR1 and CDR2 (germline): KGHSH, LQKENI. This CDR3 contains 13 residues. Trimming took off 1 base at V and 3 bases at J, with 6 bases between the two ends. The CDR3 bases are TGTGCCAGCTCACCACAGAGGGACACTGAAGCTTTCTTT. The encoded protein is CASSPQRDTEAFF.

The chain uses TRBV6-1 and TRBJ1-2; weak D call: TRBD1 (6 bases). The germline V gene encodes CDR1 MNHNS and CDR2 SASEGT. The CDR3 has 16 amino acids. Trimming removed 0 bases from V and 3 bases from J, with 14 bases in between. The CDR3 loop reads CASSEAEGQGHYGYTF. The CDR3 DNA sequence: TGTGCCAGCAGTGAAGCCGAGGGGCAGGGGCACTATGGCTACACCTTC.

Points on this clone: The same CDR3 can be traced to other DNA sequences in this sample. The chain is built from TRBV7-2 and TRBJ2-3; tentatively, D is TRBD1 (5 bases). Germline V gene sequence: CDR1 SGHTA, CDR2 FQGNSA. V was pared by 1 base and J by 4 bases, with 9 bases between. The length of the CDR3 is 14 residues. The DNA for the CDR3 is TGTGCCAGCAGCTTAGGGCAGGGATCAGATACGCAGTATTTT. It yields the protein CASSLGQGSDTQYF.

The chain combines TRBV5-1 with TRBJ2-3; 8 nucleotides agree with TRBD2. With 2 bases clipped from V and 2 bases from J, the junction kept 7 bases outside the gene matches. CDR1 and CDR2 from the germline V gene are SGHRS and YFSETQ. The CDR3 length is 16 residues. CDR3 DNA: TGCGCCAGCAGCTTAAACGGGGGGGCCAACACAGATACGCAGTATTTT. Its translation: CASSLNGGANTDTQYF.

The rearrangement joins TRBV7-9 to TRBJ2-7; 9 nucleotides align to TRBD1. Per the germline V gene, CDR1 is SEHNR and CDR2 is FQNEAQ (reference sequence). J gave up 6 bases and V 5 bases, and 5 bases lay outside the gene matches. This CDR3 has 13 residues. The CDR3 loop is CASSRGQGSEQYF. The CDR3 nucleotides read TGTGCCAGCAGCCGGGGACAGGGCTCCGAGCAGTACTTC.

This chain uses TRBV29-1 with TRBJ1-2; D gene uncertain. CDR1 is SQVTM, CDR2 ANQGSEA, per germline. V lost 4 bases, J lost 2 bases, and 11 bases lay in between. This CDR3 spans 13 amino acids. The CDR3 nucleotides are TGCAGCGTTGTGCTTGCCGGGAACTATGGCTACACCTTC. Translated, it gives CSVVLAGNYGYTF.

The V and J genes are TRBV7-3 and TRBJ1-1; no definite D call. V lost 4 bases and J lost 1, with 7 bases in between. CDR1 and CDR2 from the germline V gene are SGHTA and FQGTGA. The CDR3 is 13 residues long. The CDR3 nucleotides are TGTGCCAGCAGCTCTCAGGAGAACACTGAAGCTTTCTTT. The encoded protein is CASSSQENTEAFF.

The chain joins TRBV24-1 to TRBJ2-3; 10 nucleotides align to TRBD2. Trimming removed 1 base from V and 2 bases from J; junction bases left unmatched: 2. This CDR3 is built from 16 residues. CDR1 is KGHDR and CDR2 is SFDVKD in the germline V gene. Here the CDR3 DNA reads TGTGCCACCAGTGATTTAACTAGCGGGATCACAGATACGCAGTATTTT. Translated, it gives CATSDLTSGITDTQYF.

V and J are TRBV3-1 (or the pseudogene TRBV3-2) and TRBJ2-6, with D maybe TRBD1 (6 bases). The V and J ends lost 5 bases and 2 bases respectively, with 19 bases between them. This CDR3 comprises 18 residues. The germline V gene encodes CDR1 LGHDT and CDR2 YNNKEL (reference sequence). CDR3 DNA sequence: TGTGCCAGCAGCTTTACGACAGGAAGAAAAACTGGGGCCAACGTCCTGACTTTC. Amino acids: CASSFTTGRKTGANVLTF.

V is TRBV30 and J is TRBJ1-2; 10 nucleotides agree with TRBD1. The length of the CDR3 is 12 residues. The trim removed 2 bases at V and 8 bases at J, leaving 2 bases unmatched. Per the germline V gene, CDR1 is GTSNPN and CDR2 is SVGIG (reference sequence). CDR3 DNA: TGTGCCTGGAGTCCGACAGGGGGCGGCTACACCTTC. Protein product: CAWSPTGGGYTF.

The chain is built from TRBV6-1 and TRBJ1-5; 7 bases align to TRBD1. V shed 3 bases, J shed 7 bases, and the junction held 6 bases outside the gene matches. The CDR3 runs to 14 residues. CDR1 is MNHNS and CDR2 is SASEGT in the germline V gene. The CDR3 spells CASSEGTEGQPQHF. CDR3 nucleotide sequence: TGTGCCAGCAGTGAGGGGACAGAAGGACAGCCCCAGCATTTT.

V usage is TRBV15 and J usage is TRBJ1-1; D unclear. Germline CDR1 is LNHNV and CDR2 is YYDKDF (reference sequence). There are 16 residues in the CDR3. The V end lost 1 base, the J end lost 1 base, and 13 bases lay between the germline ends. The CDR3 region has the DNA TGTGCCACCAGCAGAGCAACCGGGATAAAGAACACTGAAGCTTTCTTT. Protein sequence: CATSRATGIKNTEAFF.

The V and J genes are TRBV7-8 and TRBJ2-7; possibly TRBD1 for D (6 bases). The CDR3 is 15 residues long. V gave up 1 base and J gave up 6 bases, with 16 bases separating them. The germline V gene encodes CDR1 SGHVS and CDR2 FQNEAQ. CDR3 nucleotides: TGTGCCAGCAGCTTAGAACCCACCGACAGGCTCGAGCAGTACGTC. Its protein product is CASSLEPTDRLEQYV.

This clone was seen a handful of times. The chain recombines TRBV5-1 with TRBJ1-1; tentatively, D is TRBD1 (5 bases). This CDR3 contains 18 residues. V was cut by 2 bases and J by 1 base, with 21 bases left in between. CDR1 is SGHRS and CDR2 is YFSETQ in the germline V gene. The CDR3: CASSFHLRDPRTNTEAFF. The CDR3 DNA sequence: TGCGCCAGCAGCTTCCATCTGCGGGACCCACGGACGAACACTGAAGCTTTCTTT.

The chain links TRBV7-9 to TRBJ2-7; 8 bases are shared with TRBD1. This CDR3 comprises 13 residues. The V and J ends lost 9 bases and 3 bases, in that order; junction bases with no gene match: 7. The germline V gene encodes CDR1 SEHNR and CDR2 FQNEAQ (reference sequence). As DNA, the CDR3 is TGTGCCAGTACTAGACAGGGGCGCTACGAGCAGTACTTC. This encodes CASTRQGRYEQYF.

The J gene is TRBJ2-2, the V gene TRBV4-3, with D possibly matching TRBD1 (6 bases). CDR1 and CDR2 (germline): LGHNA, YSLEER. V shed 1 base and J shed 4 bases, with 10 bases lying between them. The CDR3 runs 15 residues. The CDR3 DNA is TGCGCCAGCAGCCAAGTTCTCAGGGGCACCGGGGAGCTGTTTTTT. The encoded protein is CASSQVLRGTGELFF.

This chain connects TRBV19 to TRBJ2-1; 8 bases map to TRBD2. With V trimmed by 4 bases and J by 4 bases, 9 bases remained unmatched. The CDR3 runs to 16 residues. The V gene's germline CDR1 is LNHDA and CDR2 SQIVND (reference sequence). CDR3 nucleotides: TGTGCCAGTAGTACCCGTAGCGGGAAGGCTTACAATGAGCAGTTCTTC. Amino acids: CASSTRSGKAYNEQFF.

The V and J genes are TRBV6-5 and TRBJ2-4; D unclear. Trimming stripped 0 bases from V and 1 base from J, with 10 bases between. Germline V gene sequence: CDR1 MNHEY, CDR2 SVGAGI. This CDR3 is 16 amino acids long. CDR3 loop: CASSYSEALAKNIQYF. CDR3 sequence (DNA): TGTGCCAGCAGTTACTCCGAAGCCCTCGCCAAAAACATTCAGTACTTC.

V and J are TRBV6-5 and TRBJ2-7; 11 bases fit TRBD1. This CDR3 has 14 amino acids. Trimming took 6 bases from V and 4 from J; bases not matched to a gene: 5. Germline assignment: CDR1 MNHEY and CDR2 SVGAGI. The chain's CDR3 is CASSRTGGWYEQYF. The CDR3 bases are TGTGCCAGCAGCCGGACAGGGGGCTGGTACGAGCAGTACTTC.

The V gene is TRBV19, the J gene TRBJ1-1, with 7 positions matching TRBD1. J was trimmed by 6 bases and V by 5 bases; bases with no gene match: 9. CDR3 length: 14 residues. The germline V gene has CDR1 LNHDA and CDR2 SQIVND (reference sequence). The DNA of the CDR3 is TGTGCCAGTAGTTCTGACAGGGCGAGGGCTGAAGCTTTCTTT. Protein product: CASSSDRARAEAFF. Full variable domain (missing parts from reference TRBV19 and TRBJ1-1): DGGITQSPKYLFRKEGQNVTLSCEQNLNHDAMYWYRQDPGQGLRLIYYSQIVNDFQKGDIAEGYSVSREKKESFPLTVTSAQKNPTAFYLCASSSDRARAEAFFGQGTRLTVV.

The chain couples TRBV6-2 or TRBV6-3 to TRBJ1-4; a possible D gene is TRBD1 (6 bases). V shed 0 bases and J shed 12 bases, with 23 bases lying between them. Germline lookup yields CDR1 MNHEY and CDR2 SVGEGT. The CDR3 sequence is 17 residues long. Written as DNA, the CDR3 is TGTGCCAGCAGTTACTCGGGGGCTCCGGGCCATGAGGAGGAACTGTTTTTT. Amino acids: CASSYSGAPGHEEELFF.